This T cell receptor (beta chain) was recovered during a study of T cells after yellow fever vaccination. For the study at large: Those fractions that held only low numbers of cells were prepared using the SMART-Seq v4 Ultra Low Input RNA kit.

Study conclusions and caveats: Peaking faster, on day 5 versus 15, the secondary response was nonetheless weaker. Boosting was followed by the reappearance of most primary-vaccination clones (around 96% CD4, under 90% CD8).

Universal primer sites and UMIs were introduced during 5'RACE template-switching synthesis of TCR cDNA. TCRdb redid the calling of the 5' RACE reads with MiXCR, one entry per CDR3 protein. The sample shows some 120,000 distinct CDR3 sequences, 7% to 8.5% of them seen only once. This clonotype was detected many times. Antigen specificity is unknown. This CDR3 has 14 amino acids. Germline values: CDR1 SGHTA, CDR2 FQGNSA. The ends were cut back, 3 bases at V and 2 bases at J, with 10 bases in the middle. This clonotype was sampled from a man aged 25-45 years who received the YFV17D yellow fever vaccine. The V call is TRBV7-2, the J call TRBJ1-1; the D gene is possibly TRBD1 (5 bases). The sample in question was CD8+ T cells sorted from PBMCs, obtained 45 days after the yellow fever booster vaccination. CDR3 amino acids: CASSFLTVNTEAFF. For the CDR3, the DNA is TGTGCCAGCAGCTTTCTGACAGTTAACACTGAAGCTTTCTTT. The complete variable domain, with remaining parts taken from reference TRBV7-2 and TRBJ1-1, reads GAGVSQSPSNKVTEKGKDVELRCDPISGHTALYWYRQSLGQGLEFLIYFQGNSAPDKSGLPSDRFSAERTGGSVSTLTIQRTQQEDSAVYLCASSFLTVNTEAFFGQGTRLTVV.